A selection of T cell receptor beta chains follows, all from one sample in a study of CD8 T cells in Susac syndrome. From the immunoSEQ multiplex PCR reads, TCRdb called clonotypes with MiXCR, one entry per CDR3 protein. The sample shows approximately 130,000 distinct CDR3 sequences, around 91% of them seen only once. The sequenced material came from CD8+ T cells from PBMCs. The receptors originated from a human donor with multiple sclerosis. Each CDR3 is given with its conserved first and last residue. A D gene is named only where the DNA matches it firmly. Clone size is not always given. Where it is, it says once, few, many or a class for expanded clones.

v_call	clone_size	cdr3_length	j_call	d_call	cdr3_nt	cdr3_aa
TRBV20-1	-	11	TRBJ1-5	-	TGCAGTAGGTCGAACAATCAGCCCCAGCATTTT	CSRSNNQPQHF
TRBV15	once	14	TRBJ2-1	TRBD2	TGTGCCACCAGCGGCGACCGGGGGGGGCATGAGCAGTTCTTC	CATSGDRGGHEQFF
TRBV12-5	-	13	TRBJ2-2	-	TGTGCTAGTGGACGAGGTGGGGCCGGGGAGCTGTTTTTT	CASGRGGAGELFF
TRBV20-1	-	16	TRBJ2-5	TRBD1	TGCAGCCCGCTAGCCCCTAACAGGGGCATGGGGGAGACCCAGTACTTC	CSPLAPNRGMGETQYF
TRBV30	once	15	TRBJ2-3	-	TGTGCCTGGAGTGTCGCGGGCCACAGCACAGATACGCAGTATTTT	CAWSVAGHSTDTQYF
TRBV2	once	12	TRBJ1-4	-	TGTGCCAGCACCCCGACGGACTTCGAACTGTTTTTT	CASTPTDFELFF
TRBV28	once	13	TRBJ1-1	-	TGTGCCAGCAGTAGAATTGGGAGGACTGAAGCTTTCTTT	CASSRIGRTEAFF
TRBV4-1	-	16	TRBJ1-4	-	TGCGCCAGCATGGCGGGACGTTCAGCACAGGCCGAAAAACTGTTTTTT	CASMAGRSAQAEKLFF
TRBV7-9	-	15	TRBJ2-1	TRBD1	TGTGCCAGCAGCTTAAGTGGGACAGGGAACAATGAGCAGTTCTTC	CASSLSGTGNNEQFF
TRBV5-1	-	17	TRBJ2-3	TRBD2	TGCGCCAGCAGCTTGTCCGGAGCGGGAGGGAGCACAGATACGCAGTATTTT	CASSLSGAGGSTDTQYF
TRBV6-2/TRBV6-3	-	12	TRBJ1-1	-	TGTGCCAGCAGAGTAGGGAGGACTGAAGCTTTCTTT	CASRVGRTEAFF
TRBV27	-	14	TRBJ1-1	-	TGTGCCAGCAGTCAATGGACTGAACACACTGAAGCTTTCTTT	CASSQWTEHTEAFF
TRBV27	-	12	TRBJ1-5	-	TGTGCCAGCACCGACGGGAATCAGCCCCAGCATTTT	CASTDGNQPQHF
TRBV11-2	-	18	TRBJ2-3	TRBD2	TGTGCCAGCACCCTAGATACGGGAGGGGGAGTGAGGACAGATACGCAGTATTTT	CASTLDTGGGVRTDTQYF
TRBV28	few	13	TRBJ2-5	TRBD2	TGTGCCAGCAGTTTTCTAGCGGAAGAGACCCAGTACTTC	CASSFLAEETQYF
TRBV27	-	14	TRBJ1-2	-	TGTGCCAGCAGTTTTGGGGAACCAAACTATGGCTACACCTTC	CASSFGEPNYGYTF
TRBV7-9	-	14	TRBJ2-2	-	TGTGCCAGCAGCTTAATACAAAACACCGGGGAGCTGTTTTTT	CASSLIQNTGELFF
TRBV20-1	-	13	TRBJ2-7	-	TGCAGTGCTCGGAGACTCGCCTCCTACGAGCAGTACTTC	CSARRLASYEQYF
TRBV6-2/TRBV6-3	-	13	TRBJ2-2	-	TGTGCCAGCAGTTACAATGGCCCCGGGGAGCTGTTTTTT	CASSYNGPGELFF
TRBV2	-	19	TRBJ1-1	TRBD1	TGTGCCAGCAGCGAAGCCGGGACAGGGGAATTGGAGTGGAGCACTGAAGCTTTCTTT	CASSEAGTGELEWSTEAFF
TRBV6-6	once	15	TRBJ2-7	TRBD2	TGTGCCAGCAGTACATCTAGCGGGTACCACTACGAGCAGTACTTC	CASSTSSGYHYEQYF
TRBV20-1	-	16	TRBJ2-1	-	TGCAGTGCTAGTCCTAGTGACGGGAGCTCGATGTGGGAGCAGTTCTTC	CSASPSDGSSMWEQFF
TRBV24-1	-	15	TRBJ2-2	-	TGTGCCACCAGTGATTTTACAACTAACACCGGGGAGCTGTTTTTT	CATSDFTTNTGELFF
TRBV23-1	once	16	TRBJ2-7	TRBD1	TGCGCCAGCAGGGGGACCCTGACAGGGCTATACGGCGAGCAGTACTTC	CASRGTLTGLYGEQYF
TRBV27	-	15	TRBJ2-7	TRBD2	TGTGCCAGCAGTTGGGGCGCGGGAGCTATAGACGAGCAGTACTTC	CASSWGAGAIDEQYF
TRBV3-1	-	16	TRBJ1-1	-	TGTGCCAGCAGCCAAACCGTTTTGGCGGTGAACACTGAAGCTTTCTTT	CASSQTVLAVNTEAFF
TRBV6-5	once	15	TRBJ2-1	TRBD2	TGTGCCAGCAGCGTAGCGGGAGGTACGGGTCCTGAGCAGTTCTTC	CASSVAGGTGPEQFF
TRBV12-3/TRBV12-4	-	15	TRBJ2-6	-	TGTGCCAGCAGTTTGGCAGGGGCTGGGGCCAACGTCCTGACTTTC	CASSLAGAGANVLTF
TRBV6-5	-	13	TRBJ1-2	-	TGTGCCAGCAGTCTACTTCAGGGTAATGGCTACACCTTC	CASSLLQGNGYTF